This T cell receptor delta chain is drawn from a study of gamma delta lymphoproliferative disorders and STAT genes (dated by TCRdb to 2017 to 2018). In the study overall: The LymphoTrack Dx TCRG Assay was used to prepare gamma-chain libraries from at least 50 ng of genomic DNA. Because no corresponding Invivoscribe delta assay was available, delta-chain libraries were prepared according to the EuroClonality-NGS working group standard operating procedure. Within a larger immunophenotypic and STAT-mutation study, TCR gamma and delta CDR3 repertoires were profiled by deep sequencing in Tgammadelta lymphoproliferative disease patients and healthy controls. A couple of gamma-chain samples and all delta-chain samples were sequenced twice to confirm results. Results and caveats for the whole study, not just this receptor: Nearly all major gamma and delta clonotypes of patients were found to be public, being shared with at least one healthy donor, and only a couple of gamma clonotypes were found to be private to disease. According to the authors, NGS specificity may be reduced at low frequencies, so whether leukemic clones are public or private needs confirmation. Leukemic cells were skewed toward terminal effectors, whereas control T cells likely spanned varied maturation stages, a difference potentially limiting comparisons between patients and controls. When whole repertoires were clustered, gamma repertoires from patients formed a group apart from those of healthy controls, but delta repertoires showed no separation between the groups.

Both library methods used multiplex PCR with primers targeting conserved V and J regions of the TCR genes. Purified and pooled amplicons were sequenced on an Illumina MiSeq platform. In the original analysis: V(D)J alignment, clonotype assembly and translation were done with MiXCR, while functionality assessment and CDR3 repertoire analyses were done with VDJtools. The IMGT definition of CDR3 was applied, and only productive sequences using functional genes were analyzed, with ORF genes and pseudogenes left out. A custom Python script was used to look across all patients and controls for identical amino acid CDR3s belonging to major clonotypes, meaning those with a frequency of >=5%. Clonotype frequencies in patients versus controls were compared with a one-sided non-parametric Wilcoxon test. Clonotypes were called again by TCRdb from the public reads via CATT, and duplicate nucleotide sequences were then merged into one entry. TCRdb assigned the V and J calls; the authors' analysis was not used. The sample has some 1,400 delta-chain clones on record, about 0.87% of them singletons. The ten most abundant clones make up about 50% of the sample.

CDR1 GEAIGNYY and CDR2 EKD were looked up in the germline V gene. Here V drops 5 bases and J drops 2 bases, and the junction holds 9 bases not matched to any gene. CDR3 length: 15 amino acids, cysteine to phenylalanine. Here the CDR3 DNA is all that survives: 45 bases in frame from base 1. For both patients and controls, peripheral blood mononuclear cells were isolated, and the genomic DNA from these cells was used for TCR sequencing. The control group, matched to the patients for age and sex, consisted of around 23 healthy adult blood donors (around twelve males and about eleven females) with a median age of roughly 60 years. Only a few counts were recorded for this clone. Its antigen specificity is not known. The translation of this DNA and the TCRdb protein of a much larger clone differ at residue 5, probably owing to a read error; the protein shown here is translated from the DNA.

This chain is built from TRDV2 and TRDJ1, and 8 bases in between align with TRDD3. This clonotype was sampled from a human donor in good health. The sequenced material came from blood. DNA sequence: TGTGCCTGTGTATCTGGGGGGATATGGACCGATAAACTCATCTTT. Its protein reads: CACVSGGIWTDKLIF.